These 10 T cell receptor beta chains share one sample of origin, sequenced in a study of Tregs in tolerant kidney transplant recipients. Measured with immunoSEQ multiplex PCR; TCRdb has only the in-frame clones, and not every one. Here the sample spans about 15,000 clones, around 53% being singletons. The antigens for these receptors are not known. After 6 to 7 days with irradiated graft donor PBMCs, CFSE-labeled recipient PBMCs were FACS-sorted. The sample consisted of CD4+ T cells from blood cultured with allogeneic cells, taken before the transplant. These receptors were collected from a human patient who received a combined kidney and bone marrow transplant.

Of note for this clone: The junction departs from the called germline gene at one end, perhaps through a read error. This sample includes further DNA sequences coding for the same CDR3. The chain has TRBV5-1 and TRBJ1-6; possibly TRBD1 for D (5 bases). Germline V gives CDR1 SGHRS, CDR2 YFSETQ. This CDR3 is 16 amino acids long. The DNA of the CDR3 is TGCGCCAGCAGCTTATCCGGGACTGGAAATAATTCCCCCCTCCACTTT. Translating gives CASSLSGTGNNSPLHF. The full variable domain, with the rest looked up from reference TRBV5-1 and TRBJ1-6, is KAGVTQTPRYLIKTRGQQVTLSCSPISGHRSVSWYQQTPGQGLQFLFEYFSETQRNKGNFPGRFSGRQFSNSRSEMNVSTLELGDSALYLCASSLSGTGNNSPLHFGNGTRLTVT.

The gene calls are TRBV9 and TRBJ1-3, with no clear D. V was cut by 0 bases and J by 0 bases, with 7 bases left in between. The germline CDR1 and CDR2 sequences are SGDLS and YYNGEE. There are 15 residues in the CDR3. CDR3 nucleotide sequence: TGTGCCAGCAGCGTAGGAGTCATCTCTGGAAACACCATATATTTT. Its protein product is CASSVGVISGNTIYF.

The chain has TRBV4-1 and TRBJ2-7; 7 bases map to TRBD2. The CDR3 is 14 amino acids. V was pared by 4 bases and J by 0 bases, with 3 bases of the junction left unmatched. In germline, CDR1 is MGHRA, CDR2 YSYEKL. The CDR3 DNA sequence: TGCGCCAGCAGCCCGCGGGAGAGCTCCTACGAGCAGTACTTC. Translation gives CASSPRESSYEQYF.

This chain joins TRBV28 and TRBJ2-5; D ambiguous. V lost 3 bases, J lost 5 bases, and 13 bases lay in between. The CDR3 runs 14 residues. Germline V gene data show CDR1 as MDHEN and CDR2 as SYDVKM. CDR3 sequence reads: CASSLTLAAETQYF. In nucleotides, the CDR3 is TGTGCCAGCAGTTTGACCCTTGCGGCGGAGACCCAGTACTTC.

As regards this clone: This specimen includes other DNA sequences encoding the same CDR3. This chain connects TRBV28 to TRBJ1-6, with D uncertain. V was shortened by 8 bases and J by 7 bases, with 12 bases between the two germline ends. Germline-derived CDR1 and CDR2 are MDHEN and SYDVKM. There are 13 residues in the CDR3. CDR3 sequence reads: CASLRKQNSPLHF. CDR3 bases: TGTGCCAGCCTACGAAAGCAAAATTCACCCCTCCACTTT.

The chain joins TRBV16 to TRBJ2-1, with 7 bases fitting TRBD2. CDR1 is KGHSY, CDR2 FQNENV, per germline. Unmatched junction bases numbered 9, after V lost 3 bases and J lost 7 bases. This CDR3 is built from 15 residues. The CDR3 nucleotides are TGTGCCAGCAGCCAGGCTGCCGGGACTAAAAATGAGCAGTTCTTC. This sequence encodes CASSQAAGTKNEQFF.

In this sample, this clone turned up a few times. This chain joins TRBV27 and TRBJ2-2, with TRBD2 matching 11 bases. Germline V gene lookup returns CDR1 MNHEY and CDR2 SMNVEV (reference sequence). With V trimmed by 5 bases and J by 5 bases, 7 bases remained unmatched. The CDR3 covers 16 residues. CDR3 nucleotide sequence: TGTGCCAGCAGTCTTACTAGCGGGAGACTAACCGGGGAGCTGTTTTTT. Translating gives CASSLTSGRLTGELFF.

This chain connects TRBV10-3 to TRBJ1-2; TRBD1 matches at 7 bases. V was clipped by 9 bases and J by 1 base; unmatched bases: 14. This CDR3 contains 16 residues. CDR1 is ENHRY and CDR2 is SYGVKD in the germline V gene. The CDR3 sequence is CAMGSGQQNINYGYTF. The CDR3 DNA sequence: TGTGCCATGGGTTCGGGACAGCAGAATATTAACTATGGCTACACCTTC.

V usage is TRBV6-5 and J usage is TRBJ2-1; 10 nucleotides agree with TRBD2. There are 16 residues in the CDR3. The ends lost 4 bases at V and 5 bases at J; junction bases unmatched: 8. Germline V gene data show CDR1 as MNHEY and CDR2 as SVGAGI. In DNA form, the CDR3 reads TGTGCCAGCAGTTCCTCCGGGACTAGCGAGAACAATGAGCAGTTCTTC. This translates into CASSSSGTSENNEQFF.

The chain links TRBV6-1 to TRBJ2-7; D not resolved. This CDR3 has 14 residues. The V gene's germline CDR1 is MNHNS and CDR2 SASEGT. V lost 0 bases and J 3 bases, leaving 9 bases between the germline ends. CDR3 protein: CASSEAWQIYEQYF. Here the CDR3 DNA reads TGTGCCAGCAGTGAAGCGTGGCAGATCTACGAGCAGTACTTC.